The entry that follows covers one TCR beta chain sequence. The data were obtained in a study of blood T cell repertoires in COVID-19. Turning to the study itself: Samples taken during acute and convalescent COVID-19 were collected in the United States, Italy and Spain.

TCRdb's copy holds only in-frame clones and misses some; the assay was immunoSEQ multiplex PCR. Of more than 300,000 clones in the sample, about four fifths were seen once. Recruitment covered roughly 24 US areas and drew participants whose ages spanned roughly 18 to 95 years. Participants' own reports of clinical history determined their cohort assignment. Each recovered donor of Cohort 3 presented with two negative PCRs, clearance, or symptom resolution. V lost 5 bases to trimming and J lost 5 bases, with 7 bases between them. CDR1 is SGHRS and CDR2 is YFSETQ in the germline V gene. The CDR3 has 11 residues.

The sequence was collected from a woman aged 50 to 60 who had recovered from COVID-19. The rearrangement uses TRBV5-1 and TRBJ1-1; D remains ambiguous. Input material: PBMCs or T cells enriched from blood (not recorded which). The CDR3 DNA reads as TGCGCCAGCAGGCGGGAGACTGAAGCTTTCTTT. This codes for CASRRETEAFF.